Sequencing of this TCR beta chain was carried out in a study of cytomegalovirus exposure and HLA in healthy donors. General study points: Earlier analysis found most TCR beta V segments productive about 87% or about 30% of the time. It was in a later analysis that TCR association rates were seen to vary by HLA locus, highest for DRB1 and lowest for HLA-C. Sequencing likely caused a cluster of highly shared sequence variants.

CDR1 is MGHRA and CDR2 is YSYEKL in the germline V gene. Trimming removed 1 base from V and 10 bases from J, with 10 bases in between. CDR3 size: 12 residues. In this sample, this clone turned up a few times. Antigen specificity is unknown. PCR used 60 Vbeta primers and 13 Jbeta primers. Using immunoSEQ multiplex PCR, the repertoire was profiled, and TCRdb retains in-frame clones only, with some absent. The top ten clones hold 3.5% to 4.5% of a sample with some 20,000 clones, roughly 75% of them seen once. V is TRBV4-1 and J is TRBJ1-1, with unresolved D. The receptor comes from a man between 18 and 35 years old in good health and CMV-seronegative. The sample consisted of PBMCs. In DNA form, the CDR3 reads TGCGCCAGCAGCCAAGGGCTTCTTGGAGCTTTCTTT. Translated: CASSQGLLGAFF.